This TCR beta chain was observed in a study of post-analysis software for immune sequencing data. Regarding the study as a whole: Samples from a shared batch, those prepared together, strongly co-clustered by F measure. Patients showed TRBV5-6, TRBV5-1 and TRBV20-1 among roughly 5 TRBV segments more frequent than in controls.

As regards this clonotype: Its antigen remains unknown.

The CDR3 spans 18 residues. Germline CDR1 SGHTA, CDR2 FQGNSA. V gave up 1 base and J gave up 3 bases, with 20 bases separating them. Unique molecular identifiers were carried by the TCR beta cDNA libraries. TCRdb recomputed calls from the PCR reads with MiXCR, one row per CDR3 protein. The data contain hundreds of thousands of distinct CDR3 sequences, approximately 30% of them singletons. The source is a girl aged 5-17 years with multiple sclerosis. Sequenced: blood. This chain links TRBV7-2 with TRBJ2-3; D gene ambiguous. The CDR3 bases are TGTGCCAGCAGCTTAGTAGGCCTAAGGGCAGTTCCAACAGATACGCAGTATTTT. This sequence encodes CASSLVGLRAVPTDTQYF.